The sequence of this TCR beta chain was determined in a study of shared clonotypes between healthy human individuals. Across the study: Each donor had three CD4 naive, three CD4 memory, two CD8 naive and one CD8 memory plate. Study-level results: Richness estimates generally favored naive over memory subsets.

Produced via immunoSEQ multiplex PCR; TCRdb's table is partial and in-frame only. This sample has over 2 million clones, with about nine tenths found just once. Regarding this clone: What it binds is unknown.

Between the trimmed V and J ends, which lost 0 bases and 5 bases, there was a span of 5 bases. Germline V CDR1 and CDR2: SGHNT, YYREEE (reference sequence). The CDR3 totals 13 residues. The chain joins TRBV5-4 to TRBJ1-4; D not resolved. Material: naive CD4+ T cells from PBMCs. The subset: CD45RA+ positively selected. The sequence was obtained from a young man in good health. Some clones in this sample may be carry-over from other donors' samples. For the CDR3, the DNA is TGTGCCAGCAGCTTGGACCCGAATGAAAAACTGTTTTTT. Translating gives CASSLDPNEKLFF.